The entry below describes one T cell receptor beta chain. This sample is part of a study of blood T cell repertoires in COVID-19. Across the study: The samples span acute and convalescent COVID-19 from the United States, Italy and Spain. T cells, B-cell-depleted T cells, or PBMCs provided the cDNA or gDNA that served as material.

Source study methods: Researchers report that nucleated cell counts were estimated from reference gene primer amplification. The table came from immunoSEQ multiplex PCR; TCRdb's copy has only in-frame clones and leaves some out. D and trimming come from the DNA, and the V and J calls and clone size come from that table. The sample lists some 220,000 clones, 80% to 85% occurring once. The sequenced sample consisted of peripheral blood. The receptor was isolated from a woman aged 55 to 70 with acute or convalescent COVID-19.

CDR3 nucleotides: TGTGCCAGTAGTAACAGGGAAGAAGACACTGAAGCTTTCTTT. It is translated as CASSNREEDTEAFF. The chain is built from TRBV19 and TRBJ1-1, with a possible D match to TRBD1 (6 bases). V lost 4 bases and J 3 bases, leaving 12 bases between the germline ends. Germline V gene lookup returns CDR1 LNHDA and CDR2 SQIVND (reference sequence). The CDR3 spans 14 residues.